The 7 T cell receptor beta chains below come from one sample, sequenced in a study of tumor-infiltrating lymphocytes in primary liver carcinoma. Synthesis of TCR beta cDNA was carried out from around 540 ng total RNA with a constant-region primer. A slightly modified ARM-PCR protocol with three nested multiplex PCR rounds produced these TCR beta libraries. TRBV1-TRBV30 forward primers paired with a C-beta reverse primer were used in the first two PCR rounds, which ran roughly 9 cycles each. TCRdb re-called the multiplex PCR reads through MiXCR, storing one row per CDR3 protein. Among around 330,000 distinct CDR3 sequences, roughly 60% were seen once, and the ten largest hold about 15%. The source of the blood RNA was unsorted whole blood, and germline DNA was extracted as well. Sequencing was carried out using peripheral blood. The receptors come from a woman aged 25-40 years with primary liver carcinoma and hepatitis B virus infection.

For this clonotype: A single base separates this from a much larger clone, so it may be a read error. V usage is TRBV6-2 or TRBV6-3 and J usage is TRBJ2-4, with a weak D call TRBD2 (6 bases). The CDR3 totals 14 residues. CDR1 is MNHEY, CDR2 SVGEGT, per germline. CDR3 nucleotides: TGTGCCAGCAGTTACCGCGGGACCAAAAGCATTCAGTACTTC. Protein sequence: CASSYRGTKSIQYF.

This clonotype was picked up many times. CDR3 bases: TGTGCCAGCAGTCCCGGTGGCGCGGTCAGCTCCTACAATGAGCAGTTCTTC. Its translation: CASSPGGAVSSYNEQFF. This chain connects TRBV12-3 or TRBV12-4 to TRBJ2-1; D remains unclear. The CDR3 length is 17 residues. V was trimmed by 5 bases and J by 0 bases, leaving 17 bases between them.

Comments on this clonotype: Its ends do not fully match the called genes, so a read error is possible. V usage is TRBV11-2 and J usage is TRBJ2-1; TRBD2 might be the D (6 bases). The germline CDR1 and CDR2 sequences are SGHAT and FQNNGV. The CDR3 spans 15 residues. In DNA form, the CDR3 reads TGTGCCAGCAACTTATCTAACGGGAGCTGCAATGAGCAGTTCTTC. Protein: CASNLSNGSCNEQFF.

The rearrangement links TRBV6-1 to TRBJ2-1, with 7 bases lining up with TRBD1. Trimming at V came to 1 base and at J to 8 bases, leaving 2 bases not matched to a gene. The CDR3 covers 13 residues. Germline V gene sequence: CDR1 MNHNS, CDR2 SASEGT. CDR3 amino acids: CASSEGTGDEQFF. In DNA form, the CDR3 reads TGTGCCAGCAGTGAAGGGACAGGCGATGAGCAGTTCTTC.

This chain connects TRBV11-1 to TRBJ2-1; the D gene is possibly TRBD2 (5 bases). This CDR3 is 17 amino acids long. V was trimmed by 4 bases and J by 11 bases, leaving 27 bases between them. From germline, CDR1 is SGHAT and CDR2 FQDESV (reference sequence). Here the CDR3 DNA reads TGTGCCAGCAGCTCAAACGGGATGAGCAGGTTGTTTAATCAGCAGTTCTTC. It translates to CASSSNGMSRLFNQQFF.

Concerning this clonotype: The CDR3 end shows no conserved phenylalanine or tryptophan, and so a read error is likely. The V gene is TRBV6-1, the J gene TRBJ2-1; the match to TRBD1 covers 9 bases. The V gene's germline CDR1 is MNHNS and CDR2 SASEGT. Trimming took 6 bases from V and 9 from J; bases not matched to a gene: 18. The CDR3 runs to 17 residues. In DNA, the CDR3 is TGTGCCAGCAGATTCCCCGGGCGGGACAGGGTTCAGGGTGAGCAGTTCGTC. This sequence encodes CASRFPGRDRVQGEQFV.

As to this clonotype: A much larger clone lies a single base off, so this may be a read error. The DNA for the CDR3 is TGTGCCAGCAGCCTGGCGGAGGGGCCCTACGAGCAGTACTTC. Its protein product is CASSLAEGPYEQYF. This chain connects TRBV6-1 to TRBJ2-7; D might be TRBD2 (6 bases). V was trimmed by 6 bases and J by 2 bases, leaving 14 bases between them. The CDR3 loop spans 14 amino acids. Germline-derived CDR1 and CDR2 are MNHNS and SASEGT.